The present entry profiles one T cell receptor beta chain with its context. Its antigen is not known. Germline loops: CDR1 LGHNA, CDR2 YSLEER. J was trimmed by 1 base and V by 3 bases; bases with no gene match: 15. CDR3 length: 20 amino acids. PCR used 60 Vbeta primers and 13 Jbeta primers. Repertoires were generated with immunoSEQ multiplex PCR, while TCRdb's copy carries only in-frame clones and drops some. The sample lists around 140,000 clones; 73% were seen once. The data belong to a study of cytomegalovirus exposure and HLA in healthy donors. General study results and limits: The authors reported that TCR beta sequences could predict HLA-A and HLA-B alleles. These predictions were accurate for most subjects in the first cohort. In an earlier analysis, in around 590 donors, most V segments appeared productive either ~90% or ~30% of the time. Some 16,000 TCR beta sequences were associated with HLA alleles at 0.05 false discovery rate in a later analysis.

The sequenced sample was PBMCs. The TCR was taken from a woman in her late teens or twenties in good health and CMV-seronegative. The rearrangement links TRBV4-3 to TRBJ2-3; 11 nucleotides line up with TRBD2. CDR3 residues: CASSQIEGLAVKGGTDTQYF. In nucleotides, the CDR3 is TGCGCCAGCAGCCAGATAGAGGGACTAGCGGTTAAAGGGGGCACAGATACGCAGTATTTT.